This T cell receptor beta chain was profiled in a study of blood T cell repertoires in COVID-19. Study information: Acute and convalescent COVID-19 samples came from the United States, Italy and Spain.

Trimming cost V 6 bases and J 4 bases; bases outside gene matches: 14. CDR3 length equals 17 residues. CDR1 and CDR2 (germline): SNHLY, FYNNEI. Produced via immunoSEQ multiplex PCR; TCRdb's table is partial and in-frame only. This repertoire shows some 120,000 clones, 85% found once; its top ten account for 3% to 4%. V usage is TRBV2 and J usage is TRBJ2-2; 7 bases fit TRBD2. Sequencing was performed on peripheral blood. This sequence originates from a man in his sixties with acute or convalescent COVID-19. The CDR3 here is CASSRGGGSYSTGELFF. CDR3 DNA sequence: TGTGCCAGCAGCCGGGGCGGCGGGAGTTATAGCACCGGGGAGCTGTTTTTT.